The 20 T cell receptor beta chains reported below all come from one sample, sequenced in a study of cytomegalovirus exposure and HLA in healthy donors. It was with 60 Vbeta and 13 Jbeta primers that the PCR ran. The protocol was immunoSEQ multiplex PCR, while the TCRdb copy is restricted to in-frame clones and leaves out a portion. The sample contains 160,000 or so clones, approximately 78% of which appear only once. The specimen was PBMCs. These receptors were obtained from a male donor in good health and CMV-seronegative.

This clone was seen a handful of times. J is TRBJ1-1 and V is TRBV6-6, with D uncertain. CDR3 length equals 13 residues. Trimming took 5 bases from V and 10 from J, leaving 17 bases between them. Germline CDR1 and CDR2: MNHNY and SVGAGI (reference sequence). CDR3 nucleotide sequence: TGTGCCAGCAGTCCCGAGAGAGGGATCGGAGCTTTCTTT. Translated, it gives CASSPERGIGAFF.

The J gene is TRBJ2-3, the V gene TRBV7-6; 9 nucleotides match TRBD2. The CDR3 has 16 amino acids. CDR1 SGHVS and CDR2 FNYEAQ come from the germline V gene. The J segment lost 4 bases and the V segment lost 1 base, leaving 6 bases of the junction unmatched. CDR3 sequence: CASSLVPAGGADTQYF. The DNA for the CDR3 is TGTGCCAGCAGCTTAGTTCCAGCGGGAGGAGCAGATACGCAGTATTTT.

This chain links TRBV28 with TRBJ1-2, with 8 bases aligning to TRBD1. The CDR3 is 16 amino acids. The trim removed 6 bases at V and 7 bases at J, leaving 16 bases unmatched. Germline loops: CDR1 MDHEN, CDR2 SYDVKM. The CDR3 region is CASSEVRDRSSRGYTF. The CDR3 DNA reads TGTGCCAGCAGCGAAGTACGGGACAGGTCCTCTCGTGGCTACACCTTC.

For the CDR3, the DNA is TGTGCCAGCAGTGGCACAGGGGTATCTAATGAAAAACTGTTTTTT. Protein sequence: CASSGTGVSNEKLFF. The J gene is TRBJ1-4, the V gene TRBV2; 7 positions agree with TRBD1. V lost 4 bases, J lost 3 bases, and 5 bases stayed unmatched. This CDR3 is 15 amino acids long. Germline V gives CDR1 SNHLY, CDR2 FYNNEI.

V is TRBV19 and J is TRBJ1-5; D perhaps matches TRBD1 (5 bases). Germline-derived CDR1 and CDR2 are LNHDA and SQIVND (reference sequence). The V gene lost 1 base and the J gene lost 2 bases, with 18 bases spanning the gap. This CDR3 contains 18 residues. CDR3 DNA sequence: TGTGCCAGTAGTATAGGGGTTCGGGGGACGGGGGGCAATCAGCCCCAGCATTTT. Encoded protein: CASSIGVRGTGGNQPQHF.

The V and J genes are TRBV7-9 and TRBJ2-1; D possibly corresponds to TRBD2 (5 bases). The V end was cut by 0 bases, the J end by 6 bases, with 18 bases between. The CDR3 runs to 17 residues. CDR1 and CDR2 from the germline V gene are SEHNR and FQNEAQ (reference sequence). The CDR3 loop reads CASSLAPWRSGINEQFF. CDR3 sequence (DNA): TGTGCCAGCAGCTTAGCCCCCTGGCGATCGGGGATCAATGAGCAGTTCTTC.

The genes are TRBV9 and TRBJ2-6; 7 bases are a match to TRBD1. Germline lookup yields CDR1 SGDLS and CDR2 YYNGEE. The J segment lost 0 bases and the V segment lost 2 bases, leaving 11 bases of the junction unmatched. This CDR3 contains 19 residues. The CDR3 loop reads CASSVGRDSFLSGANVLTF. DNA of the CDR3: TGTGCCAGCAGCGTGGGCCGGGACAGCTTTCTCTCTGGGGCCAACGTCCTGACTTTC.

The chain employs TRBV25-1 and TRBJ2-2; 9 bases are a match to TRBD1. Losses at the gene ends were 6 bases for V and 5 bases for J; bases not matched to a gene: 7. CDR1 is MGHDK and CDR2 is SYGVNS in the germline V gene. The CDR3 covers 15 residues. This CDR3 is CASSAGQGGTGELFF. As DNA, the CDR3 is TGTGCCAGCAGCGCGGGACAGGGCGGAACCGGGGAGCTGTTTTTT.

The chain links TRBV21-1 to TRBJ2-7; TRBD1, as called in the table, went unchecked against the DNA. TRBV21-1 is shown as a pseudogene. This CDR3 is built from 13 residues. CDR3: CASSKGPGKEQYF. The DNA for the CDR3 is TGTGCCAGCAGCAAAGGGCCAGGCAAGGAGCAGTACTTC.

The chain combines TRBV7-9 with TRBJ1-5; TRBD1 agrees at 7 bases. Trimming removed 1 base from V and 5 bases from J; junction bases left unmatched: 2. In germline, CDR1 is SEHNR, CDR2 FQNEAQ (reference sequence). The length of the CDR3 is 14 residues. The DNA of the CDR3 is TGTGCCAGCAGCTTAGAGACAGGGTATCAGCCCCAGCATTTT. It yields the protein CASSLETGYQPQHF.

In regard to this clone: This sample also contains other DNA sequences that code for the same CDR3. The chain joins TRBV5-4 to TRBJ1-3, with no clear D. The CDR3 is 14 amino acids. Per germline, CDR1 SGHNT and CDR2 YYREEE (reference sequence). Trimming pared 0 bases from V and 2 bases from J, leaving 6 bases between. CDR3 sequence: CASSLGGTGNTIYF. DNA for the CDR3: TGTGCCAGCAGCTTGGGAGGGACTGGAAACACCATATATTTT.

This chain joins TRBV13 and TRBJ1-1, with 8 bases identical to TRBD1. From germline, CDR1 is PRHDT and CDR2 FYEKMQ (reference sequence). V lost 5 bases, J lost 5 bases, and 7 bases stayed unmatched. This CDR3 is built from 14 residues. The CDR3 nucleotides are TGTGCCAGCAGCCCCAGGACAGGGATGACTGAAGCTTTCTTT. It specifies CASSPRTGMTEAFF.

The V gene is TRBV4-1, the J gene TRBJ2-2; TRBD2 aligns across 7 bases. V shed 1 base and J 1 base; nucleotides not matched to a gene: 3. This CDR3 is 16 amino acids long. Germline lookup yields CDR1 MGHRA and CDR2 YSYEKL. The DNA for the CDR3 is TGCGCCAGCAGCCAAGCCCCTAGCGGGAACACCGGGGAGCTGTTTTTT. This translates into CASSQAPSGNTGELFF.

This clone was seen a single time. V gene TRBV4-1 combines with J gene TRBJ2-7; 7 nucleotides agree with TRBD1. Germline lookup yields CDR1 MGHRA and CDR2 YSYEKL. J lost 7 bases, V lost 4 bases, and 13 bases had no gene match. The CDR3 contains 15 residues. CDR3 loop: CASSLRDSTIEEQYF. CDR3 nucleotide sequence: TGCGCCAGCAGCCTTCGGGACAGTACGATTGAGGAGCAGTACTTC.

This rearrangement joins TRBV28 to TRBJ1-1; 8 bases align to TRBD1. The CDR3 is made up of 14 amino acids. The V and J ends lost 5 bases and 7 bases, in that order; junction bases with no gene match: 9. Germline CDR1 is MDHEN and CDR2 is SYDVKM. CDR3 DNA sequence: TGTGCCAGCAGTCTCCCCGGGACAGGTGGTGAAGCTTTCTTT. The encoded protein is CASSLPGTGGEAFF. The variable domain in full, with the rest retrieved from reference TRBV28 and TRBJ1-1, is DVKVTQSSRYLVKRTGEKVFLECVQDMDHENMFWYRQDPGLGLRLIYFSYDVKMKEKGDIPEGYSVSREKKERFSLILESASTNQTSMYLCASSLPGTGGEAFFGQGTRLTVV.

The chain is built from TRBV15 and TRBJ2-7; D call uncertain. Germline values: CDR1 LNHNV, CDR2 YYDKDF (reference sequence). Trimming pared 4 bases from V and 7 bases from J, leaving 11 bases between. This CDR3 spans 12 amino acids. The DNA of the CDR3 is TGTGCCACCAGCACCAACCAGGCGGAGCAGTACTTC. Amino acid sequence: CATSTNQAEQYF.

Remarks on this clone: This sample also contains other DNA sequences that code for the same CDR3. V and J are TRBV29-1 and TRBJ1-1, with D hard to call. Trimming took off 4 bases at V and 5 bases at J, with 11 bases between the two ends. Germline values: CDR1 SQVTM, CDR2 ANQGSEA. The length of the CDR3 is 12 residues. This CDR3 reads CSVGRGGTEAFF. DNA for the CDR3: TGCAGCGTTGGCAGAGGCGGGACTGAAGCTTTCTTT. Looking up the rest from reference TRBV29-1 and TRBJ1-1 gives the full variable domain: SAVISQKPSRDICQRGTSLTIQCQVDSQVTMMFWYRQQPGQSLTLIATANQGSEATYESGFVIDKFPISRPNLTFSTLTVSNMSPEDSSIYLCSVGRGGTEAFFGQGTRLTVV.

The chain has TRBV28 and TRBJ2-7, with D maybe TRBD1 (6 bases). The CDR3 contains 13 residues. The germline CDR1 and CDR2 sequences are MDHEN and SYDVKM. Trimming left V 8 bases short and J 2 bases short, with 13 bases between. The CDR3 is CASRGQPTYEQYF. The CDR3 bases are TGTGCCAGCCGCGGACAGCCGACCTACGAGCAGTACTTC. Looking up the rest from reference TRBV28 and TRBJ2-7 gives the full variable domain: DVKVTQSSRYLVKRTGEKVFLECVQDMDHENMFWYRQDPGLGLRLIYFSYDVKMKEKGDIPEGYSVSREKKERFSLILESASTNQTSMYLCASRGQPTYEQYFGPGTRLTVT.

The genes are TRBV5-1 and TRBJ2-5; 7 bases map to TRBD2. The germline V gene encodes CDR1 SGHRS and CDR2 YFSETQ. Unmatched junction bases numbered 5, after V lost 4 bases and J lost 5 bases. The CDR3 is made up of 13 amino acids. DNA of the CDR3: TGCGCCAGCAGCGAGACTAGCCAGGAGACCCAGTACTTC. Translated: CASSETSQETQYF. Full variable domain (rest looked up from reference TRBV5-1 and TRBJ2-5): KAGVTQTPRYLIKTRGQQVTLSCSPISGHRSVSWYQQTPGQGLQFLFEYFSETQRNKGNFPGRFSGRQFSNSRSEMNVSTLELGDSALYLCASSETSQETQYFGPGTRLLVL.

The chain joins TRBV5-1 to TRBJ2-3; weak D call: TRBD1 (6 bases). Trimming took off 0 bases at V and 3 bases at J, with 11 bases between the two ends. There are 15 residues in the CDR3. CDR1 and CDR2 from the germline V gene are SGHRS and YFSETQ. CDR3 in DNA: TGCGCCAGCAGCTTGGGTGGACAGCAGACAGATACGCAGTATTTT. This encodes CASSLGGQQTDTQYF.